This T cell receptor (beta chain) was retrieved from a study of shared clonotypes between healthy human individuals. CDR1 and CDR2 (germline): DFQATT, SNEGSKA (reference sequence). The CDR3 sequence is 11 residues long. V was pared by 3 bases and J by 6 bases, with 9 bases between. Clones were sequenced by immunoSEQ multiplex PCR, and TCRdb holds only the in-frame ones, with some missing. The repertoire holds around 1.1 million clones, with around 78% as singletons. The origin of this receptor is a man aged 18 to 30 in good health. Some clones in this sample may be carry-over from other donors' samples. The specimen was memory CD4+ T cells from PBMCs. Subset of the sample: CD45RA-negative fraction. The chain joins TRBV20-1 to TRBJ2-7; D uncertain. In DNA, the CDR3 is TGCAGTGCTAGTAGCATATCCGAGCAGTACTTC. It yields the protein CSASSISEQYF.